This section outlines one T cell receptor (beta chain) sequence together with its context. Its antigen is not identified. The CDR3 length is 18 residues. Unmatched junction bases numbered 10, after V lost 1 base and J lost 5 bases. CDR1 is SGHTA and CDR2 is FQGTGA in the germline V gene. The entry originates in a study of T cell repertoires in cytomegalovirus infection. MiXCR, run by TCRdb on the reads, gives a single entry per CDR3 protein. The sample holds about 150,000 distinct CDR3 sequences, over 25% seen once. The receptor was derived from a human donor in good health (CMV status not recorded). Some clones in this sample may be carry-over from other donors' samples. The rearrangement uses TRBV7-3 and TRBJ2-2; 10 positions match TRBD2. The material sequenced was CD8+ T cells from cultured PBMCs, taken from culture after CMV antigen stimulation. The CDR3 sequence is CASSLIPAGGPETGELFF. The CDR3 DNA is TGTGCCAGCAGCTTAATCCCAGCGGGGGGGCCGGAGACCGGGGAGCTGTTTTTT.